These 24 T cell receptor beta chains share one sample of origin, sequenced in a study of OX40 agonist ivuxolimab in advanced cancers. Library generation was performed with the immunoSEQ multiplex PCR assay. TCRdb re-hosts the immuneACCESS table, in-frame sequences only. Its copies lack some clones; in the studies checked, an unresolved V gene accounts for under half of them, and the cause for the rest is not known. This sample holds under 100,000 clones; just under 95% were observed only once. 0.65% of the sample comes from the top ten. Sequenced here: CD4+ or CD8+ T cells sorted from blood, sampled in a trial of the OX40 agonist ivuxolimab. These receptors were obtained from an adult with an advanced solid tumor such as melanoma, head and neck, liver or kidney cancer.

The chain combines TRBV5-1 with TRBJ2-1; 8 nucleotides align to TRBD2. Germline V gene sequence: CDR1 SGHRS, CDR2 YFSETQ. J lost 5 bases, V lost 3 bases, and 7 bases had no gene match. The CDR3 runs to 15 residues. The CDR3 spells CASSSMTSANNEQFF. The CDR3 coding sequence is TGCGCCAGCAGCTCGATGACTAGCGCCAACAATGAGCAGTTCTTC.

On this clone: This sample includes further DNA sequences coding for the same CDR3. The chain couples TRBV7-9 to TRBJ2-5; D possibly corresponds to TRBD1 (6 bases). The CDR3 is 14 amino acids. The V gene lost 1 base and the J gene lost 2 bases, with 8 bases spanning the gap. CDR1 and CDR2 from the germline V gene are SEHNR and FQNEAQ (reference sequence). CDR3 sequence (DNA): TGTGCCAGCAGCTTAGGGACAGTTCAAGAGACCCAGTACTTC. Translation gives CASSLGTVQETQYF.

This chain joins TRBV6-1 and TRBJ2-3; D ambiguous. This CDR3 region has 12 residues. V lost 11 bases and J 1 base, leaving 10 bases between the germline ends. Germline V gene data show CDR1 as MNHNS and CDR2 as SASEGT. Here the CDR3 reads CACKRGTDTQYF. The CDR3 bases are TGTGCCTGCAAAAGAGGCACAGATACGCAGTATTTT.

The CDR3 DNA reads TGTGCCAGCAGCTCGGGGGGGTCCTACAATGAGCAGTTCTTC. Encoded protein: CASSSGGSYNEQFF. The gene calls are TRBV7-3 and TRBJ2-1, with 8 bases matching TRBD2. The CDR3 spans 14 residues. The J segment lost 1 base and the V segment lost 4 bases, leaving 0 bases of the junction unmatched. CDR1 and CDR2 (germline): SGHTA, FQGTGA.

The gene calls are TRBV5-1 and TRBJ1-5; D possibly corresponds to TRBD1 (5 bases). Germline CDR1 SGHRS, CDR2 YFSETQ. This CDR3 has 16 amino acids. Deletions cut 0 bases from V and 5 bases from J, with 15 bases between. The DNA for the CDR3 is TGCGCCAGCAGCTTGGGTCCGCAGGGTGGCTATCAGCCCCAGCATTTT. The encoded protein is CASSLGPQGGYQPQHF.

This sequence joins TRBV6-1 and TRBJ2-5, with D possibly being TRBD2 (6 bases). V gave up 3 bases and J gave up 1 base, with 15 bases separating them. Germline-derived CDR1 and CDR2 are MNHNS and SASEGT. The CDR3 loop spans 16 amino acids. CDR3 coding DNA: TGTGCCAGCAGTGAGGAGGGGTTAGCGCTCCAAGAGACCCAGTACTTC. Residues: CASSEEGLALQETQYF.

The genes are TRBV6-1 and TRBJ2-3, with 12 bases lining up with TRBD2. The germline gives CDR1 MNHNS, CDR2 SASEGT. The CDR3 contains 15 residues. V trimming: 5 bases; J trimming: 0 bases; junction bases outside the gene matches: 0. The CDR3, as DNA: TGTGCCAGCAGTCTAGCGGGGGGGAGCACAGATACGCAGTATTTT. This gives the protein CASSLAGGSTDTQYF.

The rearrangement joins TRBV30 to TRBJ1-4; maybe TRBD1 (6 bases). The CDR3 covers 13 residues. V lost 3 bases to trimming and J lost 9 bases, with 14 bases between them. The germline V gene encodes CDR1 GTSNPN and CDR2 SVGIG (reference sequence). CDR3 residues: CAWRNTGFQKLFF. The CDR3 region has the DNA TGTGCCTGGAGGAATACAGGGTTTCAAAAACTGTTTTTT.

V and J are TRBV6-1 and TRBJ2-1; TRBD2 agrees at 14 bases. Germline values: CDR1 MNHNS, CDR2 SASEGT. J was trimmed by 10 bases and V by 1 base; bases with no gene match: 3. This CDR3 region has 15 residues. DNA of the CDR3: TGTGCCAGCAGTGAAGGACTAGCGGGAGGGAACGAGCAGTTCTTC. This codes for CASSEGLAGGNEQFF.

V gene TRBV5-1 combines with J gene TRBJ2-3; D ambiguous. This CDR3 is built from 13 residues. Deletions cut 4 bases from V and 2 bases from J, with 8 bases between. The germline V gene has CDR1 SGHRS and CDR2 YFSETQ. CDR3 DNA: TGCGCCAGCAGCGTGGATCACACAGATACGCAGTATTTT. Translated: CASSVDHTDTQYF.

The chain links TRBV7-9 to TRBJ2-7; the D gene is possibly TRBD1 (5 bases). This CDR3 has 15 residues. Trimming took off 5 bases at V and 3 bases at J, with 17 bases between the two ends. Germline V gene sequence: CDR1 SEHNR, CDR2 FQNEAQ (reference sequence). For the CDR3, the DNA is TGTGCCAGCAGCCTGCGACAGACTGGAGTCTACGAGCAGTACTTC. Protein: CASSLRQTGVYEQYF.

The chain is built from TRBV5-1 and TRBJ2-3, with TRBD2 identical over 10 bases. This CDR3 has 15 residues. Germline CDR1 reads SGHRS; CDR2 reads YFSETQ. J was trimmed by 4 bases and V by 0 bases; bases with no gene match: 2. DNA of the CDR3: TGCGCCAGCAGCTTGGGGACTAGCGGATCAGATACGCAGTATTTT. Protein: CASSLGTSGSDTQYF.

Turning to this clone: One end of the junction is discordant with germline, which a read error may explain. This sample also contains other DNA sequences that code for the same CDR3. The gene calls are TRBV7-8 and TRBJ1-5; tentatively, D is TRBD1 (6 bases). Germline V CDR1 and CDR2: SGHVS, FQNEAQ. The CDR3 spans 16 residues. In DNA form, the CDR3 reads TGTGCCAGCAGCTCAGGGGCCCTAAGAAGCAATCAGCCCCAACATTTT. Protein product: CASSSGALRSNQPQHF.

The chain links TRBV2 to TRBJ2-2; TRBD2 matches 8 bases. The CDR3 runs to 15 residues. The germline V gene has CDR1 SNHLY and CDR2 FYNNEI. J was trimmed by 1 base and V by 6 bases; bases with no gene match: 4. The chain's CDR3 is CASRVAGLNTGELFF. The CDR3 DNA is TGTGCCAGCAGGGTAGCGGGGCTGAACACCGGGGAGCTGTTTTTT.

This sequence joins TRBV11-2 and TRBJ2-3; D unresolved. The CDR3 runs 14 residues. Between the trimmed V and J ends, which lost 5 bases and 0 bases, there was a span of 9 bases. Germline loops: CDR1 SGHAT, CDR2 FQNNGV. The CDR3 spells CASSQIPSTDTQYF. CDR3 nucleotide sequence: TGTGCCAGCAGCCAAATCCCAAGCACAGATACGCAGTATTTT.

V gene TRBV19 combines with J gene TRBJ2-7; 14 nucleotides align to TRBD2. CDR1 LNHDA and CDR2 SQIVND come from the germline V gene (reference sequence). V was pared by 2 bases and J by 7 bases, with 4 bases of the junction left unmatched. The CDR3 is 15 amino acids. CDR3 sequence (DNA): TGTGCCAGTAGTATACGGACTAGCGGGAGGATTGAGCAGTACTTC. Amino acid sequence: CASSIRTSGRIEQYF.

The chain links TRBV2 to TRBJ2-2; 7 bases agree with TRBD2. The CDR3 spans 14 residues. Germline lookup yields CDR1 SNHLY and CDR2 FYNNEI. Trimming cost V 4 bases and J 3 bases; bases outside gene matches: 2. The CDR3 region has the DNA TGTGCCAGCAGTGGGGACTATTACACCGGGGAGCTGTTTTTT. Translation gives CASSGDYYTGELFF.

In its sample, this clone was seen once. The chain joins TRBV6-5 to TRBJ1-3; D is possibly TRBD1 (6 bases). The CDR3 extends over 16 amino acids. Germline V gene data show CDR1 as MNHEY and CDR2 as SVGAGI. The V gene lost 2 bases and the J gene lost 4 bases, with 15 bases spanning the gap. The CDR3 sequence is CASSYGPGAQGNTIYF. The CDR3 DNA follows: TGTGCCAGCAGTTACGGGCCGGGGGCGCAAGGAAACACCATATATTTT.

The chain has TRBV25-1 and TRBJ2-5; 7 bases agree with TRBD1. This CDR3 spans 12 amino acids. The junction had 3 bases not matched to a gene; V was cut back by 6 bases and J by 5 bases. The V gene's germline CDR1 is MGHDK and CDR2 SYGVNS. The DNA of the CDR3 is TGTGCCAGCAGCCAGACAGGGGAGACCCAGTACTTC. Amino acid sequence: CASSQTGETQYF.

The rearrangement links TRBV30 to TRBJ1-6; unclear D gene. Germline-derived CDR1 and CDR2 are GTSNPN and SVGIG (reference sequence). V dropped 3 bases and J dropped 0 bases, with 12 bases sitting between them. The CDR3 is made up of 16 amino acids. CDR3 DNA sequence: TGTGCCTGGAGCGCCGCCCCTAGCTCCTATAATTCACCCCTCCACTTT. It codes for CAWSAAPSSYNSPLHF.

CDR3 DNA sequence: TGTGCCAGCAGCCTGGTTGGACAGAGGAATGAAAAACTGTTTTTT. Translated: CASSLVGQRNEKLFF. The chain carries TRBV7-2 and TRBJ1-4, with D tentatively TRBD1 (6 bases). Germline V gene lookup returns CDR1 SGHTA and CDR2 FQGNSA. Trimming removed 5 bases at V and 5 bases at J, with 15 bases between. There are 15 residues in the CDR3. The full variable domain, with the rest looked up from reference TRBV7-2 and TRBJ1-4, is GAGVSQSPSNKVTEKGKDVELRCDPISGHTALYWYRQSLGQGLEFLIYFQGNSAPDKSGLPSDRFSAERTGGSVSTLTIQRTQQEDSAVYLCASSLVGQRNEKLFFGSGTQLSVL.

This clone occurred once. The chain is built from TRBV6-6 and TRBJ2-7; TRBD1 is a possible D gene (5 bases). This CDR3 contains 11 residues. Germline values: CDR1 MNHNY, CDR2 SVGAGI (reference sequence). V dropped 6 bases and J dropped 11 bases, with 14 bases sitting between them. DNA of the CDR3: TGTGCCAGCAGGGACCGGGCAGGGAAGTACTTC. Amino acids: CASRDRAGKYF.

CDR3 DNA: TGTGCCAGCAGCCAAGAGACCACCTACGAGCAGTACTTC. Residues: CASSQETTYEQYF. The chain uses TRBV4-2 and TRBJ2-7; no definite D call. Germline V lookup: CDR1 LGHNA, CDR2 YNFKEQ. The CDR3 runs to 13 residues. V gave up 0 bases and J gave up 2 bases, with 5 bases separating them.

The chain combines TRBV5-5 with TRBJ1-2, with TRBD1 matching over 10 bases. The V gene's germline CDR1 is SGHKS and CDR2 YYEKEE (reference sequence). The CDR3 sequence is 16 residues long. Trimming removed 6 bases from V and 7 bases from J; junction bases left unmatched: 15. The CDR3 region is CASTPGTGEGLAGYTF. The CDR3 region has the DNA TGTGCCAGCACCCCCGGGACAGGGGAAGGTCTGGCTGGCTACACCTTC.